This record looks at one T cell receptor (beta chain) sequence and its context. This clonotype has only a few counts. Its antigen is still unknown. Within one base of it there is no much larger clone, and no base qualities were kept. This sample was taken from a study of CD8+CD57+ T cells in acquired aplastic anemia (dated by TCRdb to between 2018 and 2020). About the investigation overall: A mean of about 3 ug of DNA, ranging from about 0.2 to 27.4 ug, was extracted from sorted CD4+ and CD8+ cells. A CD8+CD57+ expansion meant a frequency higher than the mean frequency seen in healthy subjects. The study at large found these results: Between patients and healthy controls, no significant difference in CD8+ Simpson's diversity was found (P=0.060). Approximately 31 CD8+ CDR3 sequences were found in both patients and controls but appeared to be highly expressed in patients and within the immunodominant clones of the patients.

Genomic DNA was used as template for profiling of TCR beta VDJ combinations and CDR3 sequences. TCR repertoire sequencing was run on an Illumina HiSeq 2000. Per the source publication's procedure: TRBV/TRBJ rearrangement plots, CDR3 size and DJ length profiles, and Simpson's diversity index were used to assess repertoires. The immunodominant clone was defined as the most abundant DNA sequence in deep sequencing data. CDR3 amino acid sequences were checked for sharing across subjects and were also compared against the VDJdb database and published repertoires. TCRdb reanalyzed the raw reads on its own, using fastp at Q25 for trimming and MiXCR for clone calling, and kept in-frame beta chains. Rows matching on CDR3 protein sequence are summarized as one entry with the most common DNA and genes. In this record, the V and J calls reflect TCRdb's handling and not the investigators' own analysis. For this sample there are a few hundred thousand distinct CDR3 sequences; roughly a third appear just once. The top ten clonotypes cover less than 0.85% of the sample.

Taken from cysteine to phenylalanine, the CDR3 has 14 residues. The kept DNA is CDR3 alone, 42 bases in frame from the first base. Trimming leaves V shorter by 6 bases and J shorter by 3 bases, with the junction holding 6 bases beyond the gene matches. The germline V gene gives CDR1 as MNHEY and CDR2 as SVGEGT. Patients chosen for sequencing had shown expansion of CD8+CD57+ cells by flow cytometry. Every patient had a diagnosis of severe acquired aplastic anemia based on International Study of Aplastic Anemia and Agranulocytosis and Camitta criteria. No therapy had been received by the patients at the time of blood sampling. In this study, sorted CD4+ and CD8+ T cells from the blood of healthy subjects and of severe aplastic anemia patients had their TCR repertoires deep-sequenced. In the USA, patient enrollment took place under clinicaltrials.gov protocols 00001620, 01623167, 00001397, 00071045, 00081523 and 00961064. Ficoll-Paque density gradient centrifugation was used to isolate peripheral blood mononuclear cells. Before DNA extraction, CD4+ and CD8+ T cells were sorted by FACS or by magnetic beads.

The sequence derives from a human donor with aplastic anemia. The V and J genes are TRBV6-2 or TRBV6-3 and TRBJ2-7; a stretch of 9 junction bases matches TRBD1. Material: sorted CD4+, CD8+, or CD8+CD57+ T cells (not recorded which) from PBMCs. The nucleotides are TGTGCCAGCAGCACCGGGACAGGGCGCTACGAGCAGTACTTC. Translated, this gives CASSTGTGRYEQYF.